This T cell receptor (beta chain) is from a study of T cell responses to AZD1222 COVID-19 vaccine. Study-wide findings and caveats: Repertoire collection took place solely once the T cell response had peaked.

Data came from immunoSEQ multiplex PCR; TCRdb stores just in-frame clones and leaves some out. The sample lists about 120,000 clones; 70% to 90% were seen once. The V and J ends lost 4 bases and 6 bases respectively, with 28 bases between them. This CDR3 region has 19 residues. CDR1 is MNHNS, CDR2 SASEGT, per germline. To note about this clone: Its antigen is as yet unknown.

The rearrangement uses TRBV6-1 and TRBJ2-1, with D possibly called TRBD1 or TRBD2 (6 bases each). This sample comprised peripheral blood, obtained 28 days after the second AZD1222 dose. The source is an adult who received the AZD1222 COVID-19 vaccine. The CDR3 nucleotides are TGTGCCAGCAGTGCACTAGAGGGGGGCACACCTACTTTTGGCAATGAGCAGTTCTTC. Translation: CASSALEGGTPTFGNEQFF.